This TCR beta chain was recovered during a study of blood T cell repertoires in COVID-19 (TCRdb year 2020). A note on the overall study: Collaborator samples came from the United States, Italy and Spain and covered acute and convalescent phases of COVID-19. The material from the prospective study consisted of cDNA or gDNA derived from T cells, B-cell-depleted T cells, or PBMCs. Deeply sampled blood TCRbeta repertoires from subjects exposed to, actively infected with, or recovered from COVID-19 were included in the dataset. The repertoires were released in a freely available public database meant as a resource for research on the immune response to SARS-CoV-2. The samples were drawn from the first 160 participants of the ongoing ImmuneRACE study and from 1,254 subjects provided by 6 global collaborators. A de-identified subject ID, COVID-19 status, age in years and sex were almost always included in the sample metadata. Where HLA class I and class II types were available, the types were taken from metadata supplied by the sample provider, not from assay-based typing. Paper-wide results and their limitations: The amount of clinical and demographic metadata varied by source and participant and was provided uncurated.

TCRbeta CDR3 regions were amplified from genomic DNA using the immunoSEQ Assay, a bias-controlled multiplex PCR. As for how the authors treated the data: Within the assay, amplification of reference gene primers was used to estimate how many nucleated cells each sample contained. To quantify the absolute abundance of each unique TCRbeta CDR3 rearrangement, sequence reads were collapsed and filtered. For each sample, productive Simpson clonality was calculated as the square root of Simpson's diversity index over productive rearrangements. TCRdb stores this immuneACCESS table with in-frame sequences only. Part of the clones is absent; in the studies checked, under half of the shortfall reflects unresolved V genes, and no reason is known for the rest. The DNA gave D and trimming, while V, J and clone size come from that table. This sample comprises over 250,000 clones, around 89% of them detected only once. The ten largest clones take up 2% to 3% of the sample.

This clone was recorded once. This receptor's antigen is unknown. The record has no base qualities; no much larger clone is one base away. Other DNA sequences in the sample encode the same CDR3. Unmatched junction bases come to 4, with V trimmed by 0 bases and J by 5 bases. Spanning cysteine to phenylalanine, the CDR3 consists of 15 amino acids. The read is trimmed to its CDR3 DNA, 45 bases read in frame from base 1. CDR1 and CDR2, looked up from the germline V gene (reference sequence), are SGHNT and YYREEE. In the prospective study, participants were about 18 to 95 years old, resided in 20 to 30 geographic areas of the United States, and were enrolled through a virtual design. In the prospective study, cohorts were assigned on the basis of participant-reported clinical history obtained from a screening survey and a study questionnaire. Recovered participants in ImmuneRACE Cohort 3 were defined as having two consecutive negative NP/OP PCR tests, clearance from a healthcare professional, or resolution of symptoms. In the prospective study, whole blood, serum and a nasopharyngeal or oropharyngeal swab were collected from each participant by mobile phlebotomists. Over a roughly 2-month period, participants in the prospective study had the option of providing additional blood draws and questionnaires. Prospective study blood samples were shipped either frozen or at room temperature before DNA extraction.

This clonotype was sampled from a woman aged 18-35 years who had recovered from COVID-19. The sequenced sample was PBMCs or T cells enriched from blood (not recorded which). The rearrangement joined TRBV5-4 to TRBJ2-5, with TRBD1 matching 10 junction bases. The CDR3 protein sequence reads: CASSLGDRGRETQYF. The nucleotide sequence reads TGTGCCAGCAGCTTGGGGGACAGGGGACGGGAGACCCAGTACTTC.